This is a list of T cell receptor beta chains from one sample in a study of PD-1 blockade in classical Hodgkin lymphoma. The assay was immunoSEQ multiplex PCR, and TCRdb's table has in-frame clones only and misses some. The repertoire holds tens of thousands of clones, around 69% seen once, with approximately 2.6% in the top ten. Here the sequenced sample was peripheral blood mononuclear cells (PBMCs), taken before the fourth cycle of nivolumab. The origin of the receptors is a human donor with classical Hodgkin lymphoma. CDR3s include the opening cysteine and the closing phenylalanine or tryptophan. D genes are given only for firm matches. The size of a clone is reported for some rows only, either as once, few or many, or as a class for expanded clones.

CASSLEGAGGTEAFF	TGTGCCAGCAGCTTGGAGGGGGCGGGGGGCACTGAAGCTTTCTTT	TRBD1	few	TRBV5-4	TRBJ1-1
CASSAQPGRETQYF	TGTGCCAGCAGCGCTCAACCAGGGCGAGAGACCCAGTACTTC	.	.	TRBV7-6	TRBJ2-5
CASSLEGEGEQYF	TGTGCCAGCAGCTTAGAGGGGGAAGGAGAGCAGTACTTC	.	once	TRBV11-3	TRBJ2-7
CASSLGGEDEAFF	TGTGCCAGCAGCTTGGGGGGGGAAGATGAAGCTTTCTTT	.	.	TRBV5-4	TRBJ1-1
CASSLSLGTRSPLHF	TGTGCCAGCAGTTTGTCGTTAGGAACGAGATCACCCCTCCACTTT	.	.	TRBV6-5	TRBJ1-6
CASSSEIYGYTF	TGTGCCAGCAGCTCGGAAATATATGGCTACACCTTC	.	once	TRBV5-4	TRBJ1-2
CASSLSAGLRNEQFF	TGTGCCAGCAGTTTATCTGCGGGTCTCCGCAATGAGCAGTTCTTC	.	.	TRBV27	TRBJ2-1
CASSTLGTGVLYEQYF	TGTGCCAGCAGTACGTTAGGGACAGGGGTATTATACGAGCAGTACTTC	TRBD1	.	TRBV6-6	TRBJ2-7
CASSNRANGELFF	TGTGCCAGCAGTAACAGGGCGAACGGGGAGCTGTTTTTT	.	.	TRBV6-4	TRBJ2-2
CASSYGQELNTEAFF	TGTGCCAGCAGTTATGGACAGGAATTAAACACTGAAGCTTTCTTT	TRBD1	.	TRBV2	TRBJ1-1
CAWSTHGGNEQFF	TGTGCCTGGAGTACACACGGGGGGAATGAGCAGTTCTTC	TRBD2	.	TRBV30	TRBJ2-1
CASSYGGTSGGYTF	TGTGCCAGCAGTTACGGAGGGACCTCGGGAGGCTACACCTTC	.	.	TRBV6-6	TRBJ1-2
CASSLDPQWWETQYF	TGTGCCAGCAGCTTAGATCCTCAGTGGTGGGAGACCCAGTACTTC	.	.	TRBV11-2	TRBJ2-5
CASSMQESLLSYGYTF	TGTGCCAGTAGTATGCAGGAAAGCCTCTTATCCTATGGCTACACCTTC	.	.	TRBV19	TRBJ1-2
CASSQASSFRDRNEKLFF	TGTGCCAGCAGCCAAGCAAGCTCGTTCCGGGACCGAAATGAAAAACTGTTTTTT	.	once	TRBV4-2	TRBJ1-4
CASSLEGVFYGGYTF	TGTGCCAGCAGCTTAGAGGGGGTGTTTTACGGTGGCTACACCTTC	.	.	TRBV7-9	TRBJ1-2
CASRGDKDRLYEQYF	TGTGCCAGCAGGGGGGACAAGGACAGACTCTACGAGCAGTACTTC	.	.	TRBV2	TRBJ2-7
CASIDRAGTDTQYF	TGTGCCAGTATCGACAGGGCGGGCACAGATACGCAGTATTTT	TRBD1	few	TRBV19	TRBJ2-3
CASKLDGTDTQYF	TGTGCCAGCAAACTCGACGGCACAGATACGCAGTATTTT	.	.	TRBV2	TRBJ2-3
CASSIGITNEKLFF	TGTGCCAGCAGTATCGGGATAACTAATGAAAAACTGTTTTTT	.	.	TRBV6-5	TRBJ1-4
CSVVENTEAFF	TGCAGCGTTGTGGAGAACACTGAAGCTTTCTTT	.	few	TRBV29-1	TRBJ1-1
CASSFWGGGEQFF	TGCGCCAGCAGCTTCTGGGGCGGAGGTGAGCAGTTCTTC	.	few	TRBV5-1	TRBJ2-1
CASSFVAGSGANVLTF	TGTGCCAGCAGTTTCGTCGCCGGGTCTGGGGCCAACGTCCTGACTTTC	.	.	TRBV27	TRBJ2-6
CASTPVGIRSGANVLTF	TGTGCCAGTACCCCCGTAGGGATCCGCTCTGGGGCCAACGTCCTGACTTTC	.	.	TRBV19	TRBJ2-6
CASSRGEGEQYF	TGTGCCAGCAGCAGAGGGGAAGGCGAGCAGTACTTC	.	few	TRBV13	TRBJ2-7
CASIRGDQFF	TGTGCCAGCATCAGGGGAGACCAGTTCTTC	.	.	TRBV2	TRBJ2-1
CASSYQGGEKLFF	TGTGCCAGCAGTTACCAGGGGGGGGAAAAACTGTTTTTT	TRBD1	.	TRBV6-6	TRBJ1-4
CATSRGRTSGGAAVTGELFF	TGTGCCACCAGCAGAGGCCGGACTAGCGGGGGGGCCGCGGTTACCGGGGAGCTGTTTTTT	TRBD2	.	TRBV15	TRBJ2-2
CASSGTGGRVPQHF	TGTGCCAGCAGCGGTACAGGCGGGCGGGTGCCCCAGCATTTT	.	few	TRBV9	TRBJ1-5